This T cell receptor (beta chain) was retrieved from a study of T cell responses to AZD1222 COVID-19 vaccine. Study-wide background: Second doses were pooled across both intervals (about 4 or about 12 weeks).

The study's findings and limits: Two AZD1222 doses significantly raised spike-specific TCR breadth and depth over controls. White British donors predominated, females outnumbered males, and clonal diversity was possibly underestimated. Sampling captured repertoires only after the peak T cell response.

As to this clone: Its antigen is unidentified.

Assay: immunoSEQ multiplex PCR; the TCRdb copy retains only in-frame clones and omits some. The table lists 150,000 to 200,000 clones, around 90% of them singletons. This CDR3 comprises 15 residues. CDR1 is MNHNS and CDR2 is SASEGT in the germline V gene. The ends lost 3 bases at V and 6 bases at J; junction bases unmatched: 5. The chain combines TRBV6-1 with TRBJ2-3, with 11 bases that match TRBD2. This sequence originates from an adult in good health. Sequencing used peripheral blood, obtained on day 0 of AZD1222 vaccination. The CDR3 sequence is CASSEIAGGHDTQYF. CDR3 coding DNA: TGTGCCAGCAGTGAGATAGCGGGGGGGCATGATACGCAGTATTTT.